The rows below give T cell receptor beta chains drawn from one sample of a study of T cell repertoires in cytomegalovirus infection. TCRdb reprocessed the reads with MiXCR, giving one entry per CDR3 protein. The sample lists roughly 500,000 distinct CDR3 sequences; 40% to 50% were seen once. These receptors have no known antigen. Sequences were derived from cultured PBMCs, sampled from culture after CMV antigen stimulation. The receptors originated from a human donor in good health (CMV status not recorded). Some clones in this sample may be carry-over from other donors' samples. Each CDR3 is given with its conserved first and last residue. D genes are given only for firm matches. Clone size is not always given. Where it is, it says once, few, many or a class for expanded clones.

>-|TRBJ2-7|TRBV5-4|TRBD1
CASSRQGTYEQYF
TGTGCCAGCAGCCGACAGGGGACCTACGAGCAGTACTTC
>-|TRBJ1-1|TRBV4-1|-
CASSLLSSNTEAFF
TGCGCCAGCAGCCTCCTGAGCAGTAACACTGAAGCTTTCTTT
>-|TRBJ2-7|TRBV25-1|-
CASSLPGASYEQYF
TGTGCCAGCAGTTTACCAGGGGCCTCCTACGAGCAGTACTTC
>few|TRBJ2-7|TRBV10-3|TRBD2
CAISGGTSGGYEQYF
TGTGCCATCAGTGGGGGGACTAGCGGGGGCTACGAGCAGTACTTC
>-|TRBJ2-2|TRBV6-8|-
CASKGKVVGELFF
TGTGCCAGCAAAGGGAAGGTCGTGGGGGAGCTGTTTTTT
>-|TRBJ2-7|TRBV5-6|-
CASSLTTPRNVDEQYF
TGTGCCAGCAGCTTGACGACACCGAGAAATGTCGACGAGCAGTACTTC
>-|TRBJ1-1|TRBV25-1|-
CASSGTEGTEAFF
TGTGCCAGCAGTGGGACTGAGGGGACTGAAGCTTTCTTT
>few|TRBJ2-7|TRBV27|TRBD2
CASSSRTSGWVRREQYF
TGTGCCAGCAGTTCTCGAACTAGCGGATGGGTACGGAGGGAGCAGTACTTC
>-|TRBJ2-2|TRBV12-3/TRBV12-4|-
CASSLHTNTGELFF
TGTGCCAGCAGTTTACATACGAACACCGGGGAGCTGTTTTTT
>-|TRBJ2-3|TRBV20-1|TRBD2
CSARPQREFVDTQYF
TGCAGTGCTAGACCGCAGCGGGAGTTTGTAGATACGCAGTATTTT
>few|TRBJ2-5|TRBV12-3/TRBV12-4|TRBD1
CASSPQGTISETQYF
TGTGCCAGCAGCCCACAGGGGACCATCAGCGAGACCCAGTACTTC
>few|TRBJ2-1|TRBV7-9|TRBD2
CASSPGLSGHEQFF
TGTGCCAGCAGCCCGGGACTATCGGGGCATGAGCAGTTCTTC
>-|TRBJ1-1|TRBV10-2|-
CASRGGTEAFF
TGCGCCAGTAGGGGTGGAACTGAAGCTTTCTTT
>-|TRBJ2-1|TRBV4-3|-
CASSQMLRISYNEQFF
TGCGCCAGCAGCCAAATGTTGCGGATCTCCTACAATGAGCAGTTCTTC
>-|TRBJ2-5|TRBV20-1|TRBD1
CSATYLNRGHGWQETQYF
TGCAGTGCTACCTACCTTAACAGGGGACATGGATGGCAAGAGACCCAGTACTTC
>-|TRBJ1-1|TRBV7-9|TRBD1
CASSSGTDVPNAFF
TGTGCCAGCAGCTCCGGGACAGACGTACCTAATGCTTTCTTT
>few|TRBJ2-2|TRBV7-2|-
CASTIAWPGELFF
TGTGCCAGCACCATTGCGTGGCCCGGGGAGCTGTTTTTT
>-|TRBJ2-2|TRBV19|TRBD2
CASSELLAGGHGGELFF
TGTGCCAGTAGTGAACTTCTAGCGGGAGGGCATGGCGGGGAGCTGTTTTTT
>-|TRBJ1-6|TRBV7-9|TRBD1
CASSPDRGNYSPLHF
TGTGCCAGCAGCCCAGACAGGGGGAACTATTCACCCCTCCACTTT
>-|TRBJ2-3|TRBV7-2|-
CASSRPRGGADTQYF
TGTGCCAGCAGCCGGCCGAGGGGCGGGGCAGATACGCAGTATTTT
>few|TRBJ2-5|TRBV15|-
CATSPLDREGETQYF
TGTGCCACCAGCCCCCTGGACAGGGAGGGAGAGACCCAGTACTTC